This TCR beta chain was obtained from a study of blood T cell repertoires in COVID-19. Study-wide background: The United States, Italy and Spain provided the acute and convalescent COVID-19 samples. PBMCs, B-cell-depleted T cells, or T cells provided the cDNA or gDNA that made up the material.

Participants were aged 18 to 89 years, lived in 24 US areas, and enrolled virtually. Cohort 3 donors were reported recovered after two negative PCRs, clearance, or symptom resolution. Clones were read by immunoSEQ multiplex PCR, and TCRdb kept only the in-frame ones, dropping some. The sample yields about 400,000 clones, about 90% seen once. The CDR3 is made up of 14 amino acids. V lost 5 bases and J lost 5; bases outside the gene matches: 4. From germline, CDR1 is MNHEY and CDR2 SVGAGI. The sequencing sample was made of PBMCs or T cells enriched from blood (not recorded which). This rearrangement joins TRBV6-5 to TRBJ2-7; TRBD2 matches 12 bases. The TCR was taken from a woman in her twenties or thirties who had recovered from COVID-19. The CDR3 reads CASSLAGGPHEQYF. CDR3 in DNA: TGTGCCAGCAGTCTAGCGGGAGGGCCCCACGAGCAGTACTTC.